The clone carrying this TCR beta chain was seen only a few times. As yet, its antigen is unknown. Unique molecular identifiers had been added to the TCR beta cDNA libraries. When 1 to 10 million T cells were used, they gave about 540,000 cDNA molecules. TCRdb called the PCR reads again in MiXCR, with one record for every CDR3 protein. The table has about 460,000 distinct CDR3 sequences, roughly 45% seen once. The sample comes from a study of post-analysis software for immune sequencing data. Germline V gene lookup returns CDR1 SGHTA and CDR2 FQGTGA. Germline trimming cut 5 bases from V and 5 bases from J; bases unmatched to any gene: 2. The CDR3 length is 13 residues. Study-level points and caveats: Controls showed lower frequencies than patients for five or six TRBV segments, and TRBV5-6, TRBV5-1 and TRBV20-1 were among these.

The clonotype was recovered from a girl aged 10 to 17 with multiple sclerosis. This chain joins TRBV7-3 and TRBJ2-1, with 8 bases matching TRBD2. The material sequenced was blood. The CDR3 nucleotides are TGTGCCAGCAGCATGGGACTAGACAATGAGCAGTTCTTC. Translation gives CASSMGLDNEQFF.